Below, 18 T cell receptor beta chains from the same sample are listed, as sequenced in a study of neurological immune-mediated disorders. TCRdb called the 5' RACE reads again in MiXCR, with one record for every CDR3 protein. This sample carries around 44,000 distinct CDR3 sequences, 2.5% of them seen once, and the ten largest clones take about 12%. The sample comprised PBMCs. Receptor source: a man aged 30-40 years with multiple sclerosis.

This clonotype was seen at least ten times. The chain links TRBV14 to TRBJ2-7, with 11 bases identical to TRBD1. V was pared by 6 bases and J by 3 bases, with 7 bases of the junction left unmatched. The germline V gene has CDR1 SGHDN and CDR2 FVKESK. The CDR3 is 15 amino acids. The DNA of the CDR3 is TGTGCCAGCAGTCCGACGGGGACAGGGGGCTACGAGCAGTACTTC. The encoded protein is CASSPTGTGGYEQYF.

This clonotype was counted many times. CDR3 in amino acids: CAISVSVKETQYF. The CDR3, as DNA: TGTGCCATCAGTGTTTCTGTGAAAGAGACCCAGTACTTC. The chain combines TRBV10-3 with TRBJ2-5; D gene ambiguous. There are 13 residues in the CDR3. Germline V gene lookup returns CDR1 ENHRY and CDR2 SYGVKD. V was trimmed by 4 bases and J by 3 bases, leaving 9 bases between them.

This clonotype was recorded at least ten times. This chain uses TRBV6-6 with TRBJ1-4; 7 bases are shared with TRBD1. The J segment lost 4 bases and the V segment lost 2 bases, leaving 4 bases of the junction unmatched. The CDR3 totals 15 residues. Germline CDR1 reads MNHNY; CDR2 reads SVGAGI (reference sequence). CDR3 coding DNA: TGTGCCAGCAGTTACCAGGACAGGATTAATGAAAAACTGTTTTTT. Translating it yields CASSYQDRINEKLFF.

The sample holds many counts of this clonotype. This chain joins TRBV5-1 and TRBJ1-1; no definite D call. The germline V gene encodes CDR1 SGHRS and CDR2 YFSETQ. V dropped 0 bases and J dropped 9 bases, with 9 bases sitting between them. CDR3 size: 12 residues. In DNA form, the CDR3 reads TGCGCCAGCAGCTTGGACGCTATTCAAGCTTTCTTT. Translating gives CASSLDAIQAFF.

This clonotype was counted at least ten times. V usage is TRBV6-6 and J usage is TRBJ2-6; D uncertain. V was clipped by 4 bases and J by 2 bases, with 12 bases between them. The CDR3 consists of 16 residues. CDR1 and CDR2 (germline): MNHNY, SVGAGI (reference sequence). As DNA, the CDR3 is TGTGCCAGCAGTTTGGCAGGTGGGGCTGGGGCCAACGTCCTGACTTTC. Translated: CASSLAGGAGANVLTF.

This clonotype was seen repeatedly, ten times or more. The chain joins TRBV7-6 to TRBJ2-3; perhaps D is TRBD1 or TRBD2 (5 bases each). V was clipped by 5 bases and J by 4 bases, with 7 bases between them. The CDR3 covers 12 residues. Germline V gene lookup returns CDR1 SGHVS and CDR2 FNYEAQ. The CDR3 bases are TGTGCCAGCAGCCGGGGCCCAGATACGCAGTATTTT. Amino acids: CASSRGPDTQYF.

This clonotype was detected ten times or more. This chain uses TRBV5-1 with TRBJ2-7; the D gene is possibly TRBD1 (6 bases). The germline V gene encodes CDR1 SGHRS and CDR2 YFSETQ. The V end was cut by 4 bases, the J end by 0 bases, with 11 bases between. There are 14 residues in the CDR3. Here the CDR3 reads CASSVEDSSYEQYF. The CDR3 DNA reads TGCGCCAGCAGCGTCGAGGACAGCTCCTACGAGCAGTACTTC.

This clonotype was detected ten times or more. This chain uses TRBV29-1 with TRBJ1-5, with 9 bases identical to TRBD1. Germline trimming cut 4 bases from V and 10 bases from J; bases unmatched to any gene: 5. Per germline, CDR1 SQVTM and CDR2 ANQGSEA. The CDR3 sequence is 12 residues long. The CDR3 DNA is TGCAGCGTTGGGATGGACAGGGGACCCCAGCATTTT. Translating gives CSVGMDRGPQHF. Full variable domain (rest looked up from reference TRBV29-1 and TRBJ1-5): SAVISQKPSRDICQRGTSLTIQCQVDSQVTMMFWYRQQPGQSLTLIATANQGSEATYESGFVIDKFPISRPNLTFSTLTVSNMSPEDSSIYLCSVGMDRGPQHFGDGTRLSIL.

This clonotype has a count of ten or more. CDR3 loop: CASKQGGSGDTQYF. The CDR3 nucleotides read TGTGCCAGTAAACAAGGGGGTTCGGGAGATACGCAGTATTTT. The rearrangement uses TRBV19 and TRBJ2-3; perhaps TRBD1 as D (6 bases). CDR3 length equals 14 residues. Trimming pared 7 bases from V and 5 bases from J, leaving 16 bases between. Looked up from germline, CDR1 is LNHDA and CDR2 is SQIVND (reference sequence).

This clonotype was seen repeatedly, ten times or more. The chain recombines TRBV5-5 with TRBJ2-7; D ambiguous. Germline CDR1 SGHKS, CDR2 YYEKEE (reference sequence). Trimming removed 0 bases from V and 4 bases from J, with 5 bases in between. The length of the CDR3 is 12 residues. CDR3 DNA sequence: TGTGCCAGCAGCTTGGGGGGATACGAGCAGTACTTC. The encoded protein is CASSLGGYEQYF.

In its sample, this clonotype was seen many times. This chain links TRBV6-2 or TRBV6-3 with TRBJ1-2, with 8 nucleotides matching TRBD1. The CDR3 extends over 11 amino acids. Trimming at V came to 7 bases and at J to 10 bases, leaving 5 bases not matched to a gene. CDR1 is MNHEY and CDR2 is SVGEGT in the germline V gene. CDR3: CASNRDRNYTF. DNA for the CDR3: TGTGCCAGCAATCGGGACAGGAACTACACCTTC.

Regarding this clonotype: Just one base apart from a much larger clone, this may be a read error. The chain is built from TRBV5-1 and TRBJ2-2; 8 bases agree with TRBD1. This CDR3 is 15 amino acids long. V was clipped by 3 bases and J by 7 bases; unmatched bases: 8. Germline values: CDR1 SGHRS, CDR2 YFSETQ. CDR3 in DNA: TGCGCCAGCAGCTCGACAGGGGCAGGAAACGGGGAGCTGTTTTTT. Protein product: CASSSTGAGNGELFF.

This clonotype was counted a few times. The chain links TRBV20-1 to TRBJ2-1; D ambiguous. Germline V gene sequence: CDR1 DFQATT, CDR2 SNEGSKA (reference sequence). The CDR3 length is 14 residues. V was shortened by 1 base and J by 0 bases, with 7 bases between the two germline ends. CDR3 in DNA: TGCAGTGCTAGAGTGATAGGCTCCTACAATGAGCAGTTCTTC. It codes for CSARVIGSYNEQFF.

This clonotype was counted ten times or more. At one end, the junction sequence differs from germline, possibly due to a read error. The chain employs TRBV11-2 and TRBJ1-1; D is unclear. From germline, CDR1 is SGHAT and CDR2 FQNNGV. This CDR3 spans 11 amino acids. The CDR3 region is CASSLNTEAFF. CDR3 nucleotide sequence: TGCGCCAGCAGCTTGAACACTGAAGCTTTCTTT.

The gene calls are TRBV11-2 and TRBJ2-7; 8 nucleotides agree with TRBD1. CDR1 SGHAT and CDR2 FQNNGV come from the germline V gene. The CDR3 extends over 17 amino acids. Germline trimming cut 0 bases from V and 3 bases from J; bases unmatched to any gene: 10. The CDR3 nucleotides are TGTGCCAGCAGCTTAGATAGCGCAGGGGGCCTCTTCTACGAGCAGTACTTC. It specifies CASSLDSAGGLFYEQYF.

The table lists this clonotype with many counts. The CDR3 nucleotides read TGCAGTGCTAGAGATGGTCCAGCCTACGAGCAGTACTTC. This encodes CSARDGPAYEQYF. The chain links TRBV20-1 to TRBJ2-7; D uncertain. The CDR3 has 13 amino acids. With 0 bases removed from V and 2 bases from J, the gap between germline ends came to 8 bases. Germline loops: CDR1 DFQATT, CDR2 SNEGSKA (reference sequence).

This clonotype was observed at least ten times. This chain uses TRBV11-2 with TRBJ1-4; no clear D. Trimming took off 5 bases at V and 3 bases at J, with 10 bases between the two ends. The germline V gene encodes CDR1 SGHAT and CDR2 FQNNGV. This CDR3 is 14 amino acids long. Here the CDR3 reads CASSHTGANEKLFF. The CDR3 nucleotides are TGTGCCAGCAGCCACACTGGGGCTAATGAAAAACTGTTTTTT.

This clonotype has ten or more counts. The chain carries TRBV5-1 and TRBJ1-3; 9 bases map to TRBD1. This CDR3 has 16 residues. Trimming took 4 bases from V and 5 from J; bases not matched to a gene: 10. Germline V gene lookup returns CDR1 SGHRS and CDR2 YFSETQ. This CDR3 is CASSQGQGSLRNTIYF. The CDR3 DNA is TGCGCCAGCAGCCAGGGACAGGGTTCTCTCAGAAACACCATATATTTT.